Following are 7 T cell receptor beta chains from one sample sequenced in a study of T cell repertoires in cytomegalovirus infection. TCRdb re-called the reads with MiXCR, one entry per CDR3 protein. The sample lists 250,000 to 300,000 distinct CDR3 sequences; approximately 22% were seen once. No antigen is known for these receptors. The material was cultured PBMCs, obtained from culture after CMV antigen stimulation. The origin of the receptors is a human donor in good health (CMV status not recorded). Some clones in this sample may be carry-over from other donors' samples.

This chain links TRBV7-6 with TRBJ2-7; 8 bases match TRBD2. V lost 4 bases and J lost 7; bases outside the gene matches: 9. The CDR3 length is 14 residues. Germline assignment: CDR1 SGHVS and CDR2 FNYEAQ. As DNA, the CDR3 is TGTGCCAGCAGCTCCGCGTCCGGGAGGGTTGAGCAGTACTTC. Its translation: CASSSASGRVEQYF.

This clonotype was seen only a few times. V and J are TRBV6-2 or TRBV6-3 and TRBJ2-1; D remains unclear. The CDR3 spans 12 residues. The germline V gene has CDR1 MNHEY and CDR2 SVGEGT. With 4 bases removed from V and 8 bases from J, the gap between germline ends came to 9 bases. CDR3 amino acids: CASSSSLDEQFF. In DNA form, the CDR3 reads TGTGCCAGCAGTTCGTCCTTAGATGAGCAGTTCTTC.

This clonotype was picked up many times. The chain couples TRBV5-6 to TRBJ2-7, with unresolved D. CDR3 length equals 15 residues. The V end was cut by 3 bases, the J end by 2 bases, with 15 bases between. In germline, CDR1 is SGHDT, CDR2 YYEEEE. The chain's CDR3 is CASSSQTDYPYEQYF. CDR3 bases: TGTGCCAGCAGCTCTCAGACGGATTACCCCTACGAGCAGTACTTC.

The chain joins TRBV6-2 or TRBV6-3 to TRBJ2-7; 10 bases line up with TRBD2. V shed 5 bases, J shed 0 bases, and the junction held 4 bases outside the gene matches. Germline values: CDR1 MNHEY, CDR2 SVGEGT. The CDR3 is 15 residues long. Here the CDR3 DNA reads TGTGCCAGCAGTCCTACTAGCGGGGCCTCCTACGAGCAGTACTTC. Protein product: CASSPTSGASYEQYF.

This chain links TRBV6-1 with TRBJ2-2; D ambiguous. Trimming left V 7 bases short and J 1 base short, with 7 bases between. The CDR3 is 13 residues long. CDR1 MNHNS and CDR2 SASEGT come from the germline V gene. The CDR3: CASNGWNTGELFF. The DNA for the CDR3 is TGTGCCAGCAACGGGTGGAACACCGGGGAGCTGTTTTTT.

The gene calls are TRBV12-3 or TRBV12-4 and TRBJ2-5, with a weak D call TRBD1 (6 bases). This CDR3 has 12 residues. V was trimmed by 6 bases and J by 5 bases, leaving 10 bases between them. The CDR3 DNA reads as TGTGCCAGCAGCAGGGGTGGTGAGACCCAGTACTTC. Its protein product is CASSRGGETQYF.

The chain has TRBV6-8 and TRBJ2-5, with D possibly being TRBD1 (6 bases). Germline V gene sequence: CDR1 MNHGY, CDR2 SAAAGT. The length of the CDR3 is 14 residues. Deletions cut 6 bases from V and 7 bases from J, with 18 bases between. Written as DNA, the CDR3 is TGTGCCAGCAGCCGTACAACAGGGCTAGGGACCCAGTACTTC. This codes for CASSRTTGLGTQYF.